This TCR beta chain was sequenced during a study of cytomegalovirus exposure and HLA in healthy donors. Amplification used 60 Vbeta primers and 13 Jbeta primers. TCRdb's copy holds only in-frame clones and misses some; the assay was immunoSEQ multiplex PCR. Its table lists just over 200,000 clones. The length of the CDR3 is 15 residues. From germline, CDR1 is GTSNPN and CDR2 SVGIG (reference sequence). Trimming shortened V by 0 bases and J by 0 bases, and 9 bases separated the two germline ends. Sequenced material: PBMCs. This TCR derives from a girl aged 2 to 9 in good health and CMV-seropositive. The chain links TRBV30 to TRBJ1-3, with D uncertain. CDR3 nucleotides: TGTGCCTGGAGTGTACCCAGGATCTCTGGAAACACCATATATTTT. Translating it yields CAWSVPRISGNTIYF.